This T cell receptor beta chain was sequenced in a study of T cell responses to AZD1222 COVID-19 vaccine. Overall study results and limits: Reportedly, nearly half the spike-specific TCRs target unmutated variant regions. Along spike, vaccine-associated CD4 TCRs were found throughout, with dominance at 160-218 and 743-854. It should be noted that donors were predominantly white British and more often female, and clonal diversity was possibly underestimated.

About this clone: No antigen is known for it.

The method was immunoSEQ multiplex PCR; TCRdb's version includes in-frame clones alone and lacks a portion of them. The sample gives 100,000 to 150,000 clones, 80% to 90% of which show up once; roughly 5.4% is in the top ten. This material consisted of peripheral blood, taken on day 0 of AZD1222 vaccination. The sequence was obtained from an adult in good health.

CDR3: CASSSDRGNHYGYTF. The CDR3, as DNA: TGTGCCAGCAGCTCTGACAGGGGAAATCACTATGGCTACACCTTC. This chain joins TRBV7-8 and TRBJ1-2, with TRBD1 matching over 8 bases. This CDR3 comprises 15 residues. V gave up 4 bases and J gave up 3 bases; unmatched junction bases: 7. Germline assignment: CDR1 SGHVS and CDR2 FQNEAQ.